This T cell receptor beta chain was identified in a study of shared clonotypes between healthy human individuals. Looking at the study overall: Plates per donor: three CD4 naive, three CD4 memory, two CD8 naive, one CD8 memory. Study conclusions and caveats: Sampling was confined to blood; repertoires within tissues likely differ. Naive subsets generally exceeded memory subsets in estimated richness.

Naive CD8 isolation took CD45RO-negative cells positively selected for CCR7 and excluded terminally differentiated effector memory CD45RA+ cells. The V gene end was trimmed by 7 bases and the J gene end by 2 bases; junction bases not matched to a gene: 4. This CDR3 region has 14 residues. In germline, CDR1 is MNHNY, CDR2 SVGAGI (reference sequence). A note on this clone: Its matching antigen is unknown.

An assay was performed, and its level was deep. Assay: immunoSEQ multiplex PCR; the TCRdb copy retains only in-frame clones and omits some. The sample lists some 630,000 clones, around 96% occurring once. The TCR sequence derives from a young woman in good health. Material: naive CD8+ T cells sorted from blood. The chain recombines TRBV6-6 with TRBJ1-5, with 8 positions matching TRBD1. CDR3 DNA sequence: TGTGCCAGCACCCCGGGACAGGGCAATCAGCCCCAGCATTTT. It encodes CASTPGQGNQPQHF.